The present entry profiles one T cell receptor (beta chain) with its context. This sample was taken from a study of Ad26.COV2.S vaccination and SARS-CoV-2 variants. V shed 8 bases, J shed 4 bases, and the junction held 4 bases outside the gene matches. CDR1 and CDR2 (germline): SEHNR, FQNEAQ (reference sequence). This CDR3 region has 14 residues. Clones were read by immunoSEQ multiplex PCR, and TCRdb kept only the in-frame ones, dropping some. Seen here are under 500,000 clones, 80% to 95% observed once, and the top ten hold under 2%. Stated treatment: some 19 received Ad26.COV2.S at low or high dose, single or two shots; roughly 5 received placebo; per-sample allocation not given. Sampling took place 63 days after the first vaccine or placebo injection.

The chain joins TRBV7-9 to TRBJ2-3; TRBD2 matches at 12 bases. The input for sequencing was peripheral blood, taken in a trial of Ad26.COV2.S vaccine versus placebo. The receptor was isolated from a person aged 18 to 65 who received the Ad26.COV2.S COVID-19 vaccine or a placebo. In DNA, the CDR3 is TGTGCCAGCTATCTAGCGGGGGGGTCAGATACGCAGTATTTT. The encoded protein is CASYLAGGSDTQYF.